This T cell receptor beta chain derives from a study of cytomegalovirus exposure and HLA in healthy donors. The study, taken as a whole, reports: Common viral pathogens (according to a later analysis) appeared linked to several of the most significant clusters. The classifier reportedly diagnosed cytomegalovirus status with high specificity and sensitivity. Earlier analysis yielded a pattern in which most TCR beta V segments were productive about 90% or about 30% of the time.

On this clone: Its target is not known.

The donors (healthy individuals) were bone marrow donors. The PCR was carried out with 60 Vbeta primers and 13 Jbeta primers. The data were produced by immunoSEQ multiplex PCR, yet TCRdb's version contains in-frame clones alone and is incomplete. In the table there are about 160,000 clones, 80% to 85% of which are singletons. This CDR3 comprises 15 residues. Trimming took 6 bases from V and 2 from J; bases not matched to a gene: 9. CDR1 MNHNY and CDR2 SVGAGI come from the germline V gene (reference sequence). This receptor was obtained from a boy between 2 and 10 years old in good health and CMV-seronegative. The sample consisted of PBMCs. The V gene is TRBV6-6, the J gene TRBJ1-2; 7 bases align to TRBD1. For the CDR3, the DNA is TGTGCCAGCAGACTAAGGGACAGACCAAACTATGGCTACACCTTC. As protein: CASRLRDRPNYGYTF.